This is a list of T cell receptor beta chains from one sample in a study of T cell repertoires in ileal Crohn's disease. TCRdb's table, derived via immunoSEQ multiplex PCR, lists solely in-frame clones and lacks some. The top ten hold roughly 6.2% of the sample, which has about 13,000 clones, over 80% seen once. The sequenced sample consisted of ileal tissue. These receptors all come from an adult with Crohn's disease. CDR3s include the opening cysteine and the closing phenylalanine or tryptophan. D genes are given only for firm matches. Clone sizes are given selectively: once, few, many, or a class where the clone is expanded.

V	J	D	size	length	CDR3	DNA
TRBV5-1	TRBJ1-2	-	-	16	CASSLVVGGGADGYTF	TGCGCCAGCAGCTTGGTGGTTGGCGGGGGCGCTGACGGCTACACCTTC
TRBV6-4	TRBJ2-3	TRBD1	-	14	CASSEEGAPDTQYF	TGTGCCAGCAGTGAAGAGGGGGCTCCAGATACGCAGTATTTT
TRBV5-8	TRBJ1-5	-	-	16	CASSLGHSLSNQPQHF	TGTGCCAGCAGCTTGGGGCATTCCCTTAGCAATCAGCCCCAGCATTTT
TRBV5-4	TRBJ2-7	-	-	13	CASSLVGGHEQYF	TGTGCCAGCAGCTTGGTGGGGGGGCACGAGCAGTACTTC
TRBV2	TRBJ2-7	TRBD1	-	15	CASREKTGQAYEQYF	TGTGCCAGCAGAGAAAAAACGGGACAGGCCTACGAGCAGTACTTC
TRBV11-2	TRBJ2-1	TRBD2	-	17	CASSLEAGLGAGNEQFF	TGTGCCAGCAGCTTAGAAGCGGGATTAGGGGCGGGGAATGAGCAGTTCTTC
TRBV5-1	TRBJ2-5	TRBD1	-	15	CATSTGQGARGTQYF	TGCGCCACCTCGACGGGACAGGGGGCGCGCGGGACCCAGTACTTC
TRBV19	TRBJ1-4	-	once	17	CASTPRGGGDANEKLFF	TGTGCCAGTACTCCAAGAGGAGGGGGGGACGCTAATGAAAAACTGTTTTTT
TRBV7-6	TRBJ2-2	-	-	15	CASSQRTSGSRELFF	TGTGCCAGCAGCCAGCGCACTTCGGGGTCCAGGGAGCTGTTTTTT
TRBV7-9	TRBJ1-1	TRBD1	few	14	CASSLTGGKSEAFF	TGTGCCAGCAGTTTGACAGGGGGGAAGTCTGAAGCTTTCTTT
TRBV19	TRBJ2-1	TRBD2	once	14	CASGLAGYNNEQFF	TGTGCCAGTGGACTAGCGGGGTACAACAATGAGCAGTTCTTC
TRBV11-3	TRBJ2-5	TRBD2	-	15	CASSLSGRAQETQYF	TGTGCCAGCAGCTTAAGCGGGAGGGCCCAAGAGACCCAGTACTTC
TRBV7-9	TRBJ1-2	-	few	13	CASSLEGVDGYTF	TGTGCCAGCAGCTTAGAAGGGGTCGATGGCTACACCTTC
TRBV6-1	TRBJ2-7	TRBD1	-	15	CASSEGRGLSYEQYF	TGTGCCAGCAGTGAGGGTAGGGGGCTCTCCTACGAGCAGTACTTC
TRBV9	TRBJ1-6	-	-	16	CASSVTGDSYNSPLHF	TGTGCCAGCAGCGTCACAGGAGACTCCTATAATTCACCCCTCCACTTT
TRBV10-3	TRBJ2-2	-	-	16	CAISELGGRDTGELFF	TGTGCCATCAGTGAATTGGGGGGTAGGGATACCGGGGAGCTGTTTTTT
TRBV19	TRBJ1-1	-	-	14	CASSSEGGRAEAFF	TGTGCCAGTAGTAGTGAGGGAGGAAGAGCTGAAGCTTTCTTT
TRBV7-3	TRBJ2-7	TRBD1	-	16	CASSLTDGTGDGEQYF	TGTGCCAGCAGCTTAACAGACGGGACAGGGGACGGCGAGCAGTACTTC
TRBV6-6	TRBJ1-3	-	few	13	CASSYLTGNTIYF	TGTGCCAGCAGTTACCTGACAGGAAACACCATATATTTT
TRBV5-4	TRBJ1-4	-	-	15	CASSVDLATNEKLFF	TGTGCCAGCAGCGTGGACCTAGCAACTAATGAAAAACTGTTTTTT